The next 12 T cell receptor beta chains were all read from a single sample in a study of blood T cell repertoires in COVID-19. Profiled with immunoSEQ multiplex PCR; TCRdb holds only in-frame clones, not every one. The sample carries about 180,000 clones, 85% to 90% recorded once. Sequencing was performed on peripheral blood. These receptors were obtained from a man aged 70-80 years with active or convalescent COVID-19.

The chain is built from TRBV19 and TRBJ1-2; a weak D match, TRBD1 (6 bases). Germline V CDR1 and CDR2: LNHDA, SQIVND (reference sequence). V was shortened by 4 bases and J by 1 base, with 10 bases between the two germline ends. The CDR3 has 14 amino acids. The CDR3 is CASSTGQDNYGYTF. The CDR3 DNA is TGTGCCAGTAGTACGGGACAAGATAACTATGGCTACACCTTC.

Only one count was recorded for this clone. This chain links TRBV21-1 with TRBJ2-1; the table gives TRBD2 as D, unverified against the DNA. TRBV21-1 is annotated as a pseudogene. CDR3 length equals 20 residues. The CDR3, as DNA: TGTGCCAGCAGCAAAGCCAACTCAGCGGGCGGGAGAGCCACCTACAATGAGCAGTTCTTC. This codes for CASSKANSAGGRATYNEQFF.

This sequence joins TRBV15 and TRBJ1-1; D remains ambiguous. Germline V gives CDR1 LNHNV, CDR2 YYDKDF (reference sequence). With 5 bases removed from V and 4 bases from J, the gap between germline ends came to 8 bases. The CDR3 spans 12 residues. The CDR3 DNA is TGTGCCACCAGCCGCAGCGGCACTGAAGCTTTCTTT. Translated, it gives CATSRSGTEAFF.

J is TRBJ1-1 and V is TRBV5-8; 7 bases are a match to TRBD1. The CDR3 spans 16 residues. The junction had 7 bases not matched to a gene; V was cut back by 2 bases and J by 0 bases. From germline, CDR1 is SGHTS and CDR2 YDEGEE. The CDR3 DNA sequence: TGTGCCAGCAGCTTATGGGGACAGAGAATGAACACTGAAGCTTTCTTT. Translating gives CASSLWGQRMNTEAFF.

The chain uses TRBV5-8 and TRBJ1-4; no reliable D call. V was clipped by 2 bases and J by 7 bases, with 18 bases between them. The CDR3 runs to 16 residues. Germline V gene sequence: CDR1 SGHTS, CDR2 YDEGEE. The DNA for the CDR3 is TGTGCCAGCAGCTTTGCTCGCGGGGTGAGGACTGAAAAACTGTTTTTT. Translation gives CASSFARGVRTEKLFF.

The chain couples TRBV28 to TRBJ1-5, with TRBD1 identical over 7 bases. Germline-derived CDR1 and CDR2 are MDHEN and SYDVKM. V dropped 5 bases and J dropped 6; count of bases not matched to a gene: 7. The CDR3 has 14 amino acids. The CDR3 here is CASSMTGRGQPQHF. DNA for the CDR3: TGTGCCAGCAGTATGACAGGGCGAGGTCAGCCCCAGCATTTT.

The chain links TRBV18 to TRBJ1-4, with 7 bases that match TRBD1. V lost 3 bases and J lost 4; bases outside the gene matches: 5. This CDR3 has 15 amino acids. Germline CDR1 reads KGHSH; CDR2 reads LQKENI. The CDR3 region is CASSPRQGFNEKLFF. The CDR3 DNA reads TGTGCCAGCTCACCCCGACAGGGATTTAATGAAAAACTGTTTTTT.

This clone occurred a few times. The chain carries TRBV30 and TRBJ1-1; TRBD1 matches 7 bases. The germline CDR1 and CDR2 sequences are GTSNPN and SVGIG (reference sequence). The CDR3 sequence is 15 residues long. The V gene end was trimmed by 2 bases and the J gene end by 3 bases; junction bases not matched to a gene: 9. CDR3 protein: CAWSRSGTVHTEAFF. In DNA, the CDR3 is TGTGCCTGGAGTCGATCGGGGACAGTCCACACTGAAGCTTTCTTT.

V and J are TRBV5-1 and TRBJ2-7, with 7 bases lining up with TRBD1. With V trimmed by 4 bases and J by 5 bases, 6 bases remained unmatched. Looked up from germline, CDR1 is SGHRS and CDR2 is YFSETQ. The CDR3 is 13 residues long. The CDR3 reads CASSRFTGDEQYF. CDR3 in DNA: TGCGCCAGCAGCAGGTTTACAGGGGACGAGCAGTACTTC.

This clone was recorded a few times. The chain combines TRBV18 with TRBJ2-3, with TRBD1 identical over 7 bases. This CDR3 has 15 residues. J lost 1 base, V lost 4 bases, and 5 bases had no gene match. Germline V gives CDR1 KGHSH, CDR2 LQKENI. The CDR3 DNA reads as TGTGCCAGCTCACTAACAGGGGTCGGCACAGATACGCAGTATTTT. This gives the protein CASSLTGVGTDTQYF.

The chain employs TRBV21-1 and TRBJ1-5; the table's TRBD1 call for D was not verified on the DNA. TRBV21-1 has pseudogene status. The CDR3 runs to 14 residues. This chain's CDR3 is CASSVTGGNQPQHF. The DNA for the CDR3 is TGTGCCAGCAGTGTGACAGGCGGCAATCAGCCCCAGCATTTT.

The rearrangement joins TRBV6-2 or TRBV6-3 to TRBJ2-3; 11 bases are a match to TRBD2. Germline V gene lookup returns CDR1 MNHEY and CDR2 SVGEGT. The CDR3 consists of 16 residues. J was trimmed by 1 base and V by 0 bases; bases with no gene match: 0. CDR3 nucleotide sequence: TGTGCCAGCAGTTACTCGACTAGCGGGGGCACAGATACGCAGTATTTT. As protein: CASSYSTSGGTDTQYF.